This T cell receptor beta chain was found in a study of identical twins. About this clonotype: Antigen unknown.

A single record per CDR3 protein comes from TCRdb applying MiXCR to the 5' RACE reads. The sample contains 500,000 to 700,000 distinct CDR3 sequences, roughly 7.1% of which appear only once. Study results and caveats: Among beta out-of-frame sequences, excess sharing between twins appeared weaker. In cord blood, abundant beta clonotypes had fewer insertions; memory showed no trend. Not following the same donors, the study drew its conclusions from cross-sectional statistical analysis.

Germline lookup yields CDR1 SGHTA and CDR2 FQGNSA. V was shortened by 5 bases and J by 3 bases, with 11 bases between the two germline ends. The CDR3 contains 13 residues. These data were also reused for a study on yellow fever vaccine responses in identical twins.

The rearrangement joins TRBV7-2 to TRBJ2-7; D not certain. The sequenced material came from PBMCs. The TCR originated in a woman under 30 in good health. The CDR3 nucleotides are TGTGCCAGCAGCCCCGCAGCACTCTACGAGCAGTACTTC. Encoded protein: CASSPAALYEQYF.